This T cell receptor beta chain appears in the sequencing data of a study of blood T cell repertoires in COVID-19. The table came from immunoSEQ multiplex PCR; TCRdb's copy has only in-frame clones and leaves some out. The sample lists more than 400,000 clones, around 90% seen once, with less than 0.75% in the top ten. CDR3 size: 16 residues. Trimming removed 5 bases from V and 0 bases from J; junction bases left unmatched: 8. In germline, CDR1 is SEHNR, CDR2 FQNEAQ (reference sequence). What was sequenced was PBMCs or T cells enriched from blood (not recorded which). The rearrangement links TRBV7-9 to TRBJ2-5; 8 bases line up with TRBD1. The sequence was collected from a man between 18 and 35 years old who had recovered from COVID-19. This chain's CDR3 is CASSPRGTGDQETQYF. In DNA, the CDR3 is TGTGCCAGCAGCCCGAGGGGGACAGGAGACCAAGAGACCCAGTACTTC.